The 21 T cell receptor beta chains given below trace back to one sample, sequenced in a study of shared clonotypes between healthy human individuals. The assay was immunoSEQ multiplex PCR, and TCRdb's table has in-frame clones only and misses some. Of fewer than 400,000 clones listed, roughly 70% are singletons. Input material: memory CD4+ T cells sorted from blood. Described subset: CD45RA-negative fraction. The receptors derive from a man aged 25 to 45 in good health.

There are many counts of this clone. This chain joins TRBV9 and TRBJ1-2; D is ambiguous. The V gene's germline CDR1 is SGDLS and CDR2 YYNGEE. Deletions cut 0 bases from V and 6 bases from J, with 15 bases between. The CDR3 contains 15 residues. In nucleotides, the CDR3 is TGTGCCAGCAGCGTAGCTTTATGGGGATTAGATGGCTACACCTTC. It encodes CASSVALWGLDGYTF.

As regards this clone: This probably arose from a read error, given a far larger clone one base away. The chain has TRBV7-9 and TRBJ2-2; 8 nucleotides match TRBD1. CDR1 and CDR2 (germline): SEHNR, FQNEAQ (reference sequence). V trimming: 5 bases; J trimming: 6 bases; junction bases outside the gene matches: 8. This CDR3 contains 15 residues. The CDR3 bases are TGTGCCAGCAGCCAGGGGGCCAGGGCCCCCGGGGAGCTGTTTTTT. Translated: CASSQGARAPGELFF.

This clone has only a few counts. The V gene is TRBV6-1, the J gene TRBJ1-3; D possibly corresponds to TRBD1 (6 bases). Trimming pared 8 bases from V and 0 bases from J, leaving 14 bases between. Looked up from germline, CDR1 is MNHNS and CDR2 is SASEGT. This CDR3 has 15 amino acids. The CDR3 sequence: CASGEGVLSGNTIYF. DNA of the CDR3: TGTGCCAGCGGCGAGGGGGTCCTCTCTGGAAACACCATATATTTT.

The chain carries TRBV6-6 and TRBJ2-7; 11 bases map to TRBD2. The CDR3 length is 15 residues. After removal of 6 bases from V and 5 bases from J, the junction contained 9 bases not matched to a gene. Germline V gene lookup returns CDR1 MNHNY and CDR2 SVGAGI (reference sequence). The chain's CDR3 is CASSPLGLAGNEQYF. In DNA form, the CDR3 reads TGTGCCAGCAGCCCTCTCGGACTAGCGGGCAACGAGCAGTACTTC.

The chain links TRBV5-4 to TRBJ2-1, with unresolved D. This CDR3 has 16 residues. The ends were cut back, 1 base at V and 0 bases at J, with 11 bases in the middle. Germline V lookup: CDR1 SGHNT, CDR2 YYREEE (reference sequence). The CDR3 sequence: CASSLPQRRSYNEQFF. In DNA form, the CDR3 reads TGTGCCAGCAGCTTGCCTCAGCGCCGCTCCTACAATGAGCAGTTCTTC.

CDR3 protein: CASRFTGASHEQYF. As DNA, the CDR3 is TGTGCCAGCAGGTTTACAGGGGCATCCCACGAGCAGTACTTC. The chain is built from TRBV6-5 and TRBJ2-7; 7 nucleotides match TRBD1. J gave up 5 bases and V 6 bases, and 10 bases lay outside the gene matches. The CDR3 sequence is 14 residues long. Germline assignment: CDR1 MNHEY and CDR2 SVGAGI.

The chain carries TRBV10-2 and TRBJ1-5, with 11 bases fitting TRBD1. Germline CDR1 WSHSY, CDR2 SAAADI. This CDR3 is built from 17 residues. The trim removed 3 bases at V and 4 bases at J, leaving 8 bases unmatched. Here the CDR3 reads CASSDGQGAGGNQPQHF. The CDR3 nucleotides read TGCGCCAGCAGTGATGGACAGGGGGCAGGTGGTAATCAGCCCCAGCATTTT.

The V and J genes are TRBV11-2 and TRBJ2-3; 11 nucleotides align to TRBD2. Germline V gene data show CDR1 as SGHAT and CDR2 as FQNNGV. There are 15 residues in the CDR3. Trimming cost V 1 base and J 5 bases; bases outside gene matches: 2. The CDR3 here is CASSLGLAGRDTQYF. CDR3 bases: TGTGCCAGCAGCTTAGGACTAGCGGGGCGAGATACGCAGTATTTT.

As for this clone: In the same sample, other DNA sequences code for this CDR3. The chain is built from TRBV5-1 and TRBJ2-5; 9 nucleotides line up with TRBD1. V lost 3 bases, J lost 4 bases, and 7 bases stayed unmatched. Germline V gene sequence: CDR1 SGHRS, CDR2 YFSETQ. The CDR3 length is 15 residues. The CDR3 is CASSSGTGYGETQYF. CDR3 nucleotides: TGCGCCAGCAGCTCCGGGACAGGGTATGGAGAGACCCAGTACTTC.

This chain joins TRBV29-1 and TRBJ2-7; 7 bases align to TRBD1. With V trimmed by 7 bases and J by 6 bases, 6 bases remained unmatched. The germline V gene has CDR1 SQVTM and CDR2 ANQGSEA. CDR3 length: 11 residues. The CDR3 protein is CSGGTALEQYF. The CDR3, as DNA: TGCAGCGGGGGGACAGCCCTCGAGCAGTACTTC.

This chain uses TRBV28 with TRBJ2-3; D is possibly TRBD1 (5 bases). This CDR3 contains 12 residues. Germline loops: CDR1 MDHEN, CDR2 SYDVKM. V lost 10 bases and J 12 bases, leaving 20 bases between the germline ends. In DNA form, the CDR3 reads TGTGCCACAGACACCTCAGGGCTTTACCAGTATTTT. The encoded protein is CATDTSGLYQYF.

The J gene is TRBJ2-2, the V gene TRBV6-5, with 8 nucleotides matching TRBD1. Trimming took 5 bases from V and 1 from J; bases not matched to a gene: 0. This CDR3 comprises 14 residues. CDR1 and CDR2 (germline): MNHEY, SVGAGI. The CDR3 here is CASSGTGNTGELFF. CDR3 nucleotide sequence: TGTGCCAGCAGTGGGACAGGGAACACCGGGGAGCTGTTTTTT.

The chain is built from TRBV20-1 and TRBJ1-1; D gene unclear. The V gene's germline CDR1 is DFQATT and CDR2 SNEGSKA (reference sequence). V gave up 5 bases and J gave up 7 bases, with 8 bases separating them. This CDR3 comprises 10 residues. CDR3 DNA: TGCAGTGCTCTCGACATTGAAGCTTTCTTT. It translates to CSALDIEAFF.

The chain recombines TRBV5-1 with TRBJ2-3; perhaps TRBD2 as D (5 bases). CDR3 length: 14 residues. Germline CDR1 SGHRS, CDR2 YFSETQ. Trimming pared 0 bases from V and 8 bases from J, leaving 13 bases between. The CDR3 loop is CASSLAPGSGTQYF. CDR3 DNA sequence: TGCGCCAGCAGCTTGGCCCCGGGGTCGGGTACGCAGTATTTT. The complete variable domain, with remaining parts taken from reference TRBV5-1 and TRBJ2-3, reads KAGVTQTPRYLIKTRGQQVTLSCSPISGHRSVSWYQQTPGQGLQFLFEYFSETQRNKGNFPGRFSGRQFSNSRSEMNVSTLELGDSALYLCASSLAPGSGTQYFGPGTRLTVL.

The gene calls are TRBV5-1 and TRBJ2-3; D perhaps matches TRBD2 (6 bases). Trimming stripped 0 bases from V and 2 bases from J, with 13 bases between. In germline, CDR1 is SGHRS, CDR2 YFSETQ. This CDR3 is 16 amino acids long. The CDR3 DNA reads as TGCGCCAGCAGCTTGGGTGCGGGATCACCCACAGATACGCAGTATTTT. Translating gives CASSLGAGSPTDTQYF.

The V call is TRBV5-1, the J call TRBJ1-1; TRBD1 is a possible D gene (6 bases). V lost 0 bases, J lost 4 bases, and 19 bases lay in between. This CDR3 spans 17 amino acids. CDR1 SGHRS and CDR2 YFSETQ come from the germline V gene. This CDR3 reads CASSLALTGKGFTEAFF. DNA for the CDR3: TGCGCCAGCAGCTTGGCCCTTACAGGGAAGGGGTTCACTGAAGCTTTCTTT.

The CDR3 DNA is TGTGCCAGCACCAAACCAGGCCTAGATACGCAGTATTTT. This sequence encodes CASTKPGLDTQYF. The chain employs TRBV6-5 and TRBJ2-3; D not certain. The CDR3 length is 13 residues. The V gene lost 7 bases and the J gene lost 5 bases, with 13 bases spanning the gap. Germline loops: CDR1 MNHEY, CDR2 SVGAGI.

The rearrangement joins TRBV6-5 to TRBJ2-2; 9 nucleotides agree with TRBD1. J was trimmed by 3 bases and V by 11 bases; bases with no gene match: 4. Germline V gives CDR1 MNHEY, CDR2 SVGAGI. The CDR3 has 13 amino acids. This CDR3 reads CAFRDRDTGELFF. Written as DNA, the CDR3 is TGTGCCTTCCGGGACAGGGACACCGGGGAGCTGTTTTTT.

This sequence joins TRBV5-1 and TRBJ1-1, with TRBD1 identical over 7 bases. Trimming at V came to 5 bases and at J to 1 base, leaving 8 bases not matched to a gene. Germline V gene sequence: CDR1 SGHRS, CDR2 YFSETQ. The CDR3 totals 15 residues. CDR3 loop: CASSQIQGSNTEAFF. The CDR3 DNA reads TGCGCCAGCAGTCAGATACAGGGGTCGAACACTGAAGCTTTCTTT.

The table lists this clone with a few counts. The chain links TRBV15 to TRBJ2-1, with TRBD2 identical over 8 bases. Germline V gives CDR1 LNHNV, CDR2 YYDKDF (reference sequence). The CDR3 totals 16 residues. V was clipped by 0 bases and J by 7 bases; unmatched bases: 8. The CDR3 sequence: CATSRDGTSGWNEQFF. CDR3 DNA sequence: TGTGCCACCAGCAGAGATGGCACTAGCGGCTGGAATGAGCAGTTCTTC.

This rearrangement joins TRBV5-4 to TRBJ2-3, with D hard to call. V lost 0 bases and J 7 bases, leaving 12 bases between the germline ends. The length of the CDR3 is 14 residues. Germline V gene sequence: CDR1 SGHNT, CDR2 YYREEE (reference sequence). CDR3 nucleotide sequence: TGTGCCAGCAGCTTGGCCAGCCAATCCAATACGCAGTATTTT. It translates to CASSLASQSNTQYF.